This T cell receptor beta chain was documented in a study of blood T cell repertoires in COVID-19. At the level of the study: Researchers got acute and convalescent COVID-19 samples from the United States, Italy and Spain. PBMCs, B-cell-depleted T cells, or T cells were the source of the cDNA or gDNA that made up the material.

Study processing details: Amplification of reference gene primers provided the estimated nucleated cell counts. The protocol was immunoSEQ multiplex PCR, while the TCRdb copy is restricted to in-frame clones and leaves out a portion. V and J calls and clone size are those listed in that table; D and trimming were worked out from the DNA. The sample includes 95,000 to 150,000 clones, around 86% seen only once; the top ten take around 4.7%. The ends were cut back, 3 bases at V and 1 base at J, with 7 bases in the middle. The CDR3 has 14 amino acids. Per the germline V gene, CDR1 is SGHNT and CDR2 is YYREEE (reference sequence).

Sequenced input: peripheral blood. The sequence derives from a man aged 35-49 years with acute or convalescent COVID-19. V is TRBV5-4 and J is TRBJ2-2; D is unresolved. The CDR3 protein is CASSSPGNTGELFF. The CDR3 DNA reads as TGTGCCAGCAGCTCTCCCGGGAACACCGGGGAGCTGTTTTTT.